A single sample gave rise to the 3 T cell receptor beta chains below, sequenced in a study of tumor and adjacent non-tumor tissue in lung cancer. TCRbeta libraries were built with three rounds of nested PCR, modified from ARM-PCR. MiXCR, applied by TCRdb to the multiplex PCR reads, yields one record per CDR3 protein. In the table there are approximately 44,000 distinct CDR3 sequences, approximately 57% of which are singletons. This sample's RNA came from whole unsorted tissue. Distant lung tissue was collected more than 3 cm away from the tumor edge. Sequencing input: distant non-tumor lung tissue. All receptors derive from a man aged 45-65 years with non-small cell lung cancer.

In the case of this clonotype: A much more abundant neighbour one base away suggests this may be a read error. Since no conserved phenylalanine or tryptophan closes the CDR3, a read error is the likely cause. This sequence joins TRBV24-1 and TRBJ2-3; no firm D call. Trimming removed 3 bases at V and 2 bases at J, with 11 bases between. The CDR3 consists of 15 residues. Germline CDR1 is KGHDR and CDR2 is SFDVKD. The CDR3 nucleotides read TGTGCCACCAGTGATGCTACGATCTCCACAGATACGCAGTATATT. Protein sequence: CATSDATISTDTQYI.

This clonotype was seen many times. The CDR3 bases are TGCGCCAGCAGCTTGCACCCTAGCGGGAGAATGAATGAGCAGTTCTTC. Translated: CASSLHPSGRMNEQFF. The V and J genes are TRBV5-1 and TRBJ2-1; 10 bases agree with TRBD2. V trimming: 1 base; J trimming: 7 bases; junction bases outside the gene matches: 8. This CDR3 spans 16 amino acids. In germline, CDR1 is SGHRS, CDR2 YFSETQ.

The chain employs TRBV6-1 and TRBJ2-1; possible D gene TRBD1, 7 bases. The CDR3 extends over 15 amino acids. Germline V gives CDR1 MNHNS, CDR2 SASEGT. CDR3 sequence reads: CVTLEGGTEANEQFF. The CDR3 DNA is TGTGTCACCCTTGAGGGCGGGACAGAGGCGAATGAGCAGTTCTTC.